This is a list of T cell receptor beta chains from one sample in a study of T cell responses to AZD1222 COVID-19 vaccine. Sequencing was performed with immunoSEQ multiplex PCR; in TCRdb, only in-frame clones are kept and a portion is missing. This table has tens of thousands of clones, 75% to 85% appearing once. Source: peripheral blood, taken on day 0 of AZD1222 vaccination. All receptors come from an adult in good health. Both conserved end residues are part of each CDR3.

CDR3,J,V,length
CASGKGEGAVSEQFF,TRBJ2-1,TRBV12-5,15
CASSVGPGGAIGELFF,TRBJ2-2,TRBV9,16
CASSLNRGNEKLFF,TRBJ1-4,TRBV11-2,14
CASSPYGAGKAIYF,TRBJ1-3,TRBV6-5,14
CASSEGFKSGANVLTF,TRBJ2-6,TRBV6-1,16
CASSYPGNSPLHF,TRBJ1-6,TRBV6-5,13
CASSRTGGTEAFF,TRBJ1-1,TRBV7-8,13
CASSTIPGSLNEQFF,TRBJ2-1,TRBV2,15
CASRQGAEVGRTEAFF,TRBJ1-1,TRBV19,16
CASSSGTSGSYEQYF,TRBJ2-7,TRBV7-9,15
CASSEAVPGLPPNQPQHF,TRBJ1-5,TRBV6-1,18
CSASTLARGYGYTF,TRBJ1-2,TRBV20-1,14
CASSDSGPRLHEQYF,TRBJ2-7,TRBV6-4,15
CASSLGTSDDEQYF,TRBJ2-7,TRBV28,14
CASSERRGGFYEQYF,TRBJ2-7,TRBV6-1,15
CASSLFRGNQPQHF,TRBJ1-5,TRBV27,14
CASSSGTGGTDTQYF,TRBJ2-3,TRBV7-3,15
CASSLQGTDQPQHF,TRBJ1-5,TRBV14,14
CASSGGRQETQYF,TRBJ2-5,TRBV12-3/TRBV12-4,13
CASSLEGGTGEETQYF,TRBJ2-5,TRBV7-8,16
CATRGRGYGYTF,TRBJ1-2,TRBV2,12
CASSQGLAASYEQYF,TRBJ2-7,TRBV3-1/TRBV3-2,15